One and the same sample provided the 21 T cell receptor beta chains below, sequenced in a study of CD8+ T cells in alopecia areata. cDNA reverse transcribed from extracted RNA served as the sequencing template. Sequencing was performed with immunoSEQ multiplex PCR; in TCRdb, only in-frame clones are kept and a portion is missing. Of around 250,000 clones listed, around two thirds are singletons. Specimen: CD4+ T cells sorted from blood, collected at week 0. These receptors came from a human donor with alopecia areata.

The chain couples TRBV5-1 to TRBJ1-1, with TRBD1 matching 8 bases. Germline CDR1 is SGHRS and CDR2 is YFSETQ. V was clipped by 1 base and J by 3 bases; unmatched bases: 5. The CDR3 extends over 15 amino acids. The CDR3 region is CASSLYGQGDTEAFF. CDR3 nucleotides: TGCGCCAGCAGCTTGTATGGACAGGGCGACACTGAAGCTTTCTTT.

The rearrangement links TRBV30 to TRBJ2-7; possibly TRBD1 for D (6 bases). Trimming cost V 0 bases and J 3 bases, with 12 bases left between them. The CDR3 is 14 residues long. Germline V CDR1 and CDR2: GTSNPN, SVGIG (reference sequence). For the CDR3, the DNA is TGTGCCTGGAGTGTACTCGGGACAAACTACGAGCAGTACTTC. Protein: CAWSVLGTNYEQYF.

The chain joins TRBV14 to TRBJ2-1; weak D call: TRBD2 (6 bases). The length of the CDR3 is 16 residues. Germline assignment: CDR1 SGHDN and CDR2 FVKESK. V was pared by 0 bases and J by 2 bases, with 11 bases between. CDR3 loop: CASSQDGVAAYNEQFF. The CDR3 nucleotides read TGTGCCAGCAGCCAAGACGGAGTAGCGGCCTACAATGAGCAGTTCTTC.

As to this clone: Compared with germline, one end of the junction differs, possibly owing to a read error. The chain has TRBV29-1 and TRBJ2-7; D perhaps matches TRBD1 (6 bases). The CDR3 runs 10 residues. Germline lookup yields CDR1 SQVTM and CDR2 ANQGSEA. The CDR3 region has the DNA TGCAGCGTTGTGGGGGCCGAGGAGTACTTC. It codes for CSVVGAEEYF.

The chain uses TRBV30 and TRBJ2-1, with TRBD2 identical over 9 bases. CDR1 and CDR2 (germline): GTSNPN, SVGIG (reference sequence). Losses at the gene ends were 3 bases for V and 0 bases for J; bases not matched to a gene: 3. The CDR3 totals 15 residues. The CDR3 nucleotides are TGTGCCTGGAGCAAGACTAGCGGCTCCTACAATGAGCAGTTCTTC. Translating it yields CAWSKTSGSYNEQFF.

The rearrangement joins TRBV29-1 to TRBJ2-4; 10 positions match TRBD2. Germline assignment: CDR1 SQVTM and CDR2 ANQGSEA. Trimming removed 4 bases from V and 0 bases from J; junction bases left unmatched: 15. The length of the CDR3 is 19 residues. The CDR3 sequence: CSVAPRRTSGDLAKNIQYF. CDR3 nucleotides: TGCAGCGTTGCTCCCAGGCGGACTAGCGGCGACCTAGCCAAAAACATTCAGTACTTC.

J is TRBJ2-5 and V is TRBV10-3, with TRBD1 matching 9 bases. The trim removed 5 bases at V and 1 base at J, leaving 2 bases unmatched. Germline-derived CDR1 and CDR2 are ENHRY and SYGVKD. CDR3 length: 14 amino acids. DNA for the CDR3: TGTGCCATCAGTCCGGGACAGGGCCAAGAGACCCAGTACTTC. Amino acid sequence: CAISPGQGQETQYF.

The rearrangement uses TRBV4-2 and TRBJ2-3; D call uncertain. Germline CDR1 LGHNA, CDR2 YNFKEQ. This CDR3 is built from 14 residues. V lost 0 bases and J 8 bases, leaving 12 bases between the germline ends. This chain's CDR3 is CASSQDLPAGTQYF. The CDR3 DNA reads TGTGCCAGCAGCCAAGATCTCCCGGCCGGTACGCAGTATTTT.

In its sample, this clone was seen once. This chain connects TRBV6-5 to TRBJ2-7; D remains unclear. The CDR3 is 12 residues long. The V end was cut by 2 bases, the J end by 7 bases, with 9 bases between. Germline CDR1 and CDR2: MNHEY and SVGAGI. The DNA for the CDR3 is TGTGCCAGCAGTTACCCGGATGGGGAGCAGTACTTC. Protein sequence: CASSYPDGEQYF.

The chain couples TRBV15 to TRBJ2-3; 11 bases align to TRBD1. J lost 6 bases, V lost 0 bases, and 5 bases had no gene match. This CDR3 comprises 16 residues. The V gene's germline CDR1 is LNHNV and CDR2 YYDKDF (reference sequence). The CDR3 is CATSRDGRTGGDTQYF. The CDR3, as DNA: TGTGCCACCAGCAGAGATGGTAGGACAGGGGGCGATACGCAGTATTTT. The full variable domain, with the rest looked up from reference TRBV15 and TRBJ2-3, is DAMVIQNPRYQVTQFGKPVTLSCSQTLNHNVMYWYQQKSSQAPKLLFHYYDKDFNNEADTPDNFQSRRPNTSFCFLDIRSPGLGDTAMYLCATSRDGRTGGDTQYFGPGTRLTVL.

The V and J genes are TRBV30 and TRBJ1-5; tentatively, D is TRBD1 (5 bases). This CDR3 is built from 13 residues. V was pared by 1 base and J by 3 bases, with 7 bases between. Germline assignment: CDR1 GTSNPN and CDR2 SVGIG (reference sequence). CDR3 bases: TGTGCCTGGAGTGCAGGGAACAATCAGCCCCAGCATTTT. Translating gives CAWSAGNNQPQHF.

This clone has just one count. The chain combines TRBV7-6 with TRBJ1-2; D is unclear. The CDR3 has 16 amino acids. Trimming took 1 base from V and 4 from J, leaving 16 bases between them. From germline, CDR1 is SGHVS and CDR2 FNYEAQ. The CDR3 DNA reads TGTGCCAGCAGCTTAGATGTACCGGGTCTGGCCTATGGCTACACCTTC. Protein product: CASSLDVPGLAYGYTF.

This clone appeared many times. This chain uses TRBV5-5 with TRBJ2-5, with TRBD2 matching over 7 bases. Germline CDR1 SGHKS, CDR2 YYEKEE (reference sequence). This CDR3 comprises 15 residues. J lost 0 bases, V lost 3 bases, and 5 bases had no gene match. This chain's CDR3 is CASSSSGTNQETQYF. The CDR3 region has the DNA TGTGCCAGCAGCTCCTCCGGGACTAACCAAGAGACCCAGTACTTC.

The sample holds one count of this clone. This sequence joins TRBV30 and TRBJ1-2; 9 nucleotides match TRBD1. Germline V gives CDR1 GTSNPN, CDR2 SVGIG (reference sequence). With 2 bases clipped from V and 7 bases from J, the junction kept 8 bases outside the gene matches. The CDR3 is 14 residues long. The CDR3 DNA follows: TGTGCCTGGAGTCAAACCGGGACAGGGACTGGCTACACCTTC. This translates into CAWSQTGTGTGYTF.

CDR3 protein: CASSLGGTPLHF. The CDR3 DNA sequence: TGTGCCAGCAGTCTGGGAGGGACACCCCTCCACTTT. The rearrangement joins TRBV14 to TRBJ1-6; D is uncertain. Germline V CDR1 and CDR2: SGHDN, FVKESK. The CDR3 spans 12 residues. The V and J ends lost 6 bases and 11 bases respectively, with 11 bases between them.

The CDR3 reads CAWSEPETQYF. In DNA, the CDR3 is TGTGCCTGGAGTGAACCAGAGACCCAGTACTTC. This chain connects TRBV30 to TRBJ2-5; no firm D call. V lost 1 base and J lost 4, with 4 bases in between. Germline values: CDR1 GTSNPN, CDR2 SVGIG (reference sequence). The CDR3 consists of 11 residues.

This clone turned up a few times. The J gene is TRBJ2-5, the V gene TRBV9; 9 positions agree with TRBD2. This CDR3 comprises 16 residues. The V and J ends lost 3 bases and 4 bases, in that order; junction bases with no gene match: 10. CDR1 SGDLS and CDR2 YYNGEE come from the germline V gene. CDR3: CASSGRSAGGRETQYF. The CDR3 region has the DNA TGTGCCAGCAGCGGGAGGTCGGCGGGGGGGCGAGAGACCCAGTACTTC.

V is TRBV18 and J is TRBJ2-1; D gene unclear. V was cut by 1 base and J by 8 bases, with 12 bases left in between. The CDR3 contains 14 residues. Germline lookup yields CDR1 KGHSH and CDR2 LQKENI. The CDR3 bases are TGTGCCAGCTCACCACTGCCGGTTATAGATGAGCAGTTCTTC. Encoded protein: CASSPLPVIDEQFF.

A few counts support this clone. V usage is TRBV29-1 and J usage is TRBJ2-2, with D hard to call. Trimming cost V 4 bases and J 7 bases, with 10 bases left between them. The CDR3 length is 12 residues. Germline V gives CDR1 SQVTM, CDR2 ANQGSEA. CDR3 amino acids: CSVVPYGGELFF. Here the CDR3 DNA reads TGCAGCGTTGTCCCCTACGGCGGGGAGCTGTTTTTT.

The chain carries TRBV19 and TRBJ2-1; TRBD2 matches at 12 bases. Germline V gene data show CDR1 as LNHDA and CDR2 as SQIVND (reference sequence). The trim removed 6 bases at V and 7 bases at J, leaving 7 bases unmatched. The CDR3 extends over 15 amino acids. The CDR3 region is CASSLLAGGRNEQFF. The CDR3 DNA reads TGTGCCAGTAGCTTACTAGCGGGGGGTCGAAATGAGCAGTTCTTC.

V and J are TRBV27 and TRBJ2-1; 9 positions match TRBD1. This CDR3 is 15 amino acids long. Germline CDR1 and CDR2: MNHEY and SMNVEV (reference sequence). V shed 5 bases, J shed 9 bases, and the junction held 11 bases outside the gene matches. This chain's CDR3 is CASSPLDRGYVEQFF. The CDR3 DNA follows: TGTGCCAGCAGTCCATTGGACAGGGGTTATGTTGAGCAGTTCTTC.